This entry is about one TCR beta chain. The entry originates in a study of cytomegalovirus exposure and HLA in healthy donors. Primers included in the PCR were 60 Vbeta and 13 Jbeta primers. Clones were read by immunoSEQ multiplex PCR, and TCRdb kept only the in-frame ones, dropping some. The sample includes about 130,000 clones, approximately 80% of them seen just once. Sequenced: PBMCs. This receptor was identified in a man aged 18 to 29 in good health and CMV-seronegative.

The DNA for the CDR3 is TGCAGCGTTGTGGGGGGTACGTACTCCTACGAGCAGTACTTC. It specifies CSVVGGTYSYEQYF. The genes are TRBV29-1 and TRBJ2-7, with D possibly TRBD2 on 6 matching bases. The ends were cut back, 4 bases at V and 0 bases at J, with 13 bases in the middle. This CDR3 contains 14 residues. Germline lookup yields CDR1 SQVTM and CDR2 ANQGSEA.